This T cell receptor (beta chain) was observed in a study of shared clonotypes between healthy human individuals. Study-wide findings and caveats: Sequencing depth was predicted to influence how clonotypes are shared among donors.

The V gene's germline CDR1 is MNHNS and CDR2 SASEGT. The CDR3 length equals 10 residues, ends included. Execution of the assay was at deep level. Here immunoSEQ multiplex PCR was the method, and the copy in TCRdb shows in-frame clones only, minus some. Of about 690,000 clones in the sample, 80% to 95% were seen once. Concerning this clone itself: Antigen unknown. The conserved final phenylalanine or tryptophan is absent from the CDR3, which likely points to a read error. It is unclear where the CDR3 begins or ends on the DNA, so no DNA is shown, and the CDR3 is as TCRdb lists it.

Only Caucasian adults living in Nashville, Tennessee made up the donor group. CD8 memory cells included CD45RO+ cells plus CCR7-negative CD45RA+ TemRA cells. The source material was memory CD8+ T cells from PBMCs. Indicated subset: CD45RO+ cells pooled with CCR7-negative TemRA cells. The receptor comes from a man aged 18 to 29 in good health. Some clones in this sample may be carry-over from other donors' samples. The chain employs TRBV6-1 and TRBJ1-1; TRBD1, the table's D call, was not compared with the DNA. The CDR3: CASGDRGAYV.